The clone carrying this T cell receptor (beta chain) was recorded a few times. The data stem from a study of PD-L1 blockade in urothelial cancer. The time point: pretreatment peripheral blood. CDR3 length: 13 amino acids. With 5 bases removed from V and 0 bases from J, the gap between germline ends came to 8 bases. Germline V CDR1 and CDR2: SGHNT, YYREEE (reference sequence). Sequenced by immunoSEQ multiplex PCR; TCRdb stores in-frame clones only, minus some. The table has just under 50,000 clones, about 80% seen once. The sample was PBMCs, taken around atezolizumab (anti-PD-L1) treatment. This TCR came from a man aged 65-85 years with urothelial cancer. The chain employs TRBV5-4 and TRBJ1-1; D uncertain. The CDR3 DNA reads as TGTGCCAGCAGACTGTATATGAACACTGAAGCTTTCTTT. Translated, it gives CASRLYMNTEAFF.